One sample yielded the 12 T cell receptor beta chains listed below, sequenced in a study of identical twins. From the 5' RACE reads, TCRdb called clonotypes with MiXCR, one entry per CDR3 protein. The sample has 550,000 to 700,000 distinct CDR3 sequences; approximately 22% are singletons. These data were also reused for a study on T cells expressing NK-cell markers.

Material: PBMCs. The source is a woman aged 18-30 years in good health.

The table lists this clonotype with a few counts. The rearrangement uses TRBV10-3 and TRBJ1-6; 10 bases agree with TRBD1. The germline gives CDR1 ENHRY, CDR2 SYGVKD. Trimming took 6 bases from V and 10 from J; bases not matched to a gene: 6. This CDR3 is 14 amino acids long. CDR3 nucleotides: TGTGCCATCAGGTCCGGGACAGGGGAGTCACCCCTCCACTTT. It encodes CAIRSGTGESPLHF.

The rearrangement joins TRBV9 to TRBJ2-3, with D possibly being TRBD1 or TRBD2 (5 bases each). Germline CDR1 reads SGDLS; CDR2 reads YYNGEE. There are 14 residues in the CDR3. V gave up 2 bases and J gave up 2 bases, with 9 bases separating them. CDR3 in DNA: TGTGCCAGCAGCGTGGGACGGATCACAGATACGCAGTATTTT. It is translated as CASSVGRITDTQYF.

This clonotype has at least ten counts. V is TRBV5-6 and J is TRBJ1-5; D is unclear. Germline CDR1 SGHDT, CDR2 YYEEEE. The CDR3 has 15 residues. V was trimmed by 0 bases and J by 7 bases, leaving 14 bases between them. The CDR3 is CASSLAGRPGQPQHF. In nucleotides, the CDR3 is TGTGCCAGCAGCTTGGCCGGGCGCCCCGGGCAGCCCCAGCATTTT. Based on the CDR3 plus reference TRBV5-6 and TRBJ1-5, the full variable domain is DAGVTQSPTHLIKTRGQQVTLRCSPKSGHDTVSWYQQALGQGPQFIFQYYEEEERQRGNFPDRFSGHQFPNYSSELNVNALLLGDSALYLCASSLAGRPGQPQHFGDGTRLSIL.

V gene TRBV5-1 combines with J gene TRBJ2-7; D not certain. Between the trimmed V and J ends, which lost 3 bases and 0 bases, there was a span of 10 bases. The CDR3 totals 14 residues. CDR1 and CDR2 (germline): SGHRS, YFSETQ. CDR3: CASSSSWDSYEQYF. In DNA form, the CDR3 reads TGCGCCAGCAGCTCTTCTTGGGACTCCTACGAGCAGTACTTC.

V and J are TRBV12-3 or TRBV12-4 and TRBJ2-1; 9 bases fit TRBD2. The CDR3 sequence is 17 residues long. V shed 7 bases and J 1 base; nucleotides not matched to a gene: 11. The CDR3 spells CASIPRGGLLSYNEQFF. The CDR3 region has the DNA TGTGCCAGCATCCCGCGGGGGGGGCTATTATCCTACAATGAGCAGTTCTTC.

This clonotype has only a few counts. The CDR3 loop reads CSASRQPQETQYF. Written as DNA, the CDR3 is TGCAGTGCTAGCCGGCAGCCGCAAGAGACCCAGTACTTC. J is TRBJ2-5 and V is TRBV20-1, with D unclear. V lost 3 bases and J lost 2, with 10 bases in between. The CDR3 runs to 13 residues. The germline V gene has CDR1 DFQATT and CDR2 SNEGSKA (reference sequence).

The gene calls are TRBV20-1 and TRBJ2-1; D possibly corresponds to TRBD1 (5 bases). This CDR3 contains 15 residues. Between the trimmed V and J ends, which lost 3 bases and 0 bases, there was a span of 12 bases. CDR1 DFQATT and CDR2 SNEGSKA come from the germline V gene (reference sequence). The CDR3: CSARVRVSSYNEQFF. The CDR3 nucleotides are TGCAGTGCTAGGGTCAGGGTTAGCTCCTACAATGAGCAGTTCTTC.

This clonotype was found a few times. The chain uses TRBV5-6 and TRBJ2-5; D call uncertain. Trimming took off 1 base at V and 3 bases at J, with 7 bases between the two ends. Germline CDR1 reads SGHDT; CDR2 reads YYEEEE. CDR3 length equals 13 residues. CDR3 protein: CASSLRQEETQYF. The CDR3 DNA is TGTGCCAGCAGCTTGAGGCAGGAAGAGACCCAGTACTTC.

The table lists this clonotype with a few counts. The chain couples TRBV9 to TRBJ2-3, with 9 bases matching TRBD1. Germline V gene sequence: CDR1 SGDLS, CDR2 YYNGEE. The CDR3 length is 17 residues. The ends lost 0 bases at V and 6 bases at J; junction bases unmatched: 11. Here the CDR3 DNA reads TGTGCCAGCAGCGTAGGTGCGACAGGGGGGTATTTGGATACGCAGTATTTT. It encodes CASSVGATGGYLDTQYF.

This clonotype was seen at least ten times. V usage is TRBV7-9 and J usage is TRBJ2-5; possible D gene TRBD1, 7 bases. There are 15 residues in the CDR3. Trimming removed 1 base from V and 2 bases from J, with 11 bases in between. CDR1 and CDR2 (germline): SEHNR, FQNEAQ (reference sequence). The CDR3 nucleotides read TGTGCCAGCAGCTTAGGGGCAGGGGGGCAAGAGACCCAGTACTTC. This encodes CASSLGAGGQETQYF.

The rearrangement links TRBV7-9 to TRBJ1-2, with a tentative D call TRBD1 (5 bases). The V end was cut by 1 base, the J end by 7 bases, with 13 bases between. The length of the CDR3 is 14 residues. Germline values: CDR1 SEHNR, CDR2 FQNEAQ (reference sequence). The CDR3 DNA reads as TGTGCCAGCAGCTTAGAGGCGCCGGGACGTGGCTACACCTTC. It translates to CASSLEAPGRGYTF.

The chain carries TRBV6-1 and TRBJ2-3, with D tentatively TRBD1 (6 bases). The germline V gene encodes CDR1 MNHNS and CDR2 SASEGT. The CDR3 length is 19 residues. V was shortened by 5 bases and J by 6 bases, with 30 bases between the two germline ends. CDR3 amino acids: CASSPSSIRGQFSVDTQYF. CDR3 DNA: TGTGCCAGCAGTCCGAGTTCAATTCGGGGACAATTCTCGGTGGATACGCAGTATTTT.